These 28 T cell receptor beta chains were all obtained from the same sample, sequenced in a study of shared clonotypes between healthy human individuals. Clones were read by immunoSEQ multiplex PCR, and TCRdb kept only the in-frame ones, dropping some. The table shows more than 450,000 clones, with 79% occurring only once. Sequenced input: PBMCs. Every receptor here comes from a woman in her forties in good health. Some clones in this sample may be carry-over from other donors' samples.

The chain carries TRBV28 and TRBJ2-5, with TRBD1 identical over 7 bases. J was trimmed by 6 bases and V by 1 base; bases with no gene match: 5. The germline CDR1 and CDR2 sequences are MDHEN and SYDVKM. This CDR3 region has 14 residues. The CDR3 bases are TGTGCCAGCAGTTTATATCGACAGGGTCAGACCCAGTACTTC. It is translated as CASSLYRQGQTQYF.

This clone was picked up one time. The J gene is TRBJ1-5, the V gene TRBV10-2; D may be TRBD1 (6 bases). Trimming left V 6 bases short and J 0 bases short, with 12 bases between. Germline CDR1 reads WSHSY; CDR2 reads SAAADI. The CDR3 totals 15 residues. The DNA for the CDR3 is TGCGCCAGCAGGTCGGACAGCTATAGCAATCAGCCCCAGCATTTT. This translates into CASRSDSYSNQPQHF.

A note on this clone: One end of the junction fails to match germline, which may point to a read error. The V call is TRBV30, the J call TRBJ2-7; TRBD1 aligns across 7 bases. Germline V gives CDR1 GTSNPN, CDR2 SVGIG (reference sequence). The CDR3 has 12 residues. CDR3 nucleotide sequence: TGTGCCTGGGCCGGGACAGCCACAGAGAGTAACTTC. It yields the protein CAWAGTATESNF. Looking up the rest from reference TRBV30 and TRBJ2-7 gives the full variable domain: SQTIHQWPATLVQPVGSPLSLECTVEGTSNPNLYWYRQAAGRGLQLLFYSVGIGQISSEVPQNLSASRPQDRQFILSSKKLLLSDSGFYLCAWAGTATESNFGPGTRLTVT.

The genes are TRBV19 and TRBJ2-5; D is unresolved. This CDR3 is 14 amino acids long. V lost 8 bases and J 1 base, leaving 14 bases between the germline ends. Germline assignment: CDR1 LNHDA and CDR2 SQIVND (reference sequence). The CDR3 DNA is TGTGCCAGTTCGCCGGTGGGCCTCCAAGAGACCCAGTACTTC. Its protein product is CASSPVGLQETQYF.

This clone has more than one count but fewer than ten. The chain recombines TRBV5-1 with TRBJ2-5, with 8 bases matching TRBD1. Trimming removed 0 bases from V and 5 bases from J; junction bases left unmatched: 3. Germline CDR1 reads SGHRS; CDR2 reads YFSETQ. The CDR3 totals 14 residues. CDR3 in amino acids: CASSLAQGEETQYF. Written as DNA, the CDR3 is TGCGCCAGCAGCTTGGCACAGGGGGAGGAGACCCAGTACTTC. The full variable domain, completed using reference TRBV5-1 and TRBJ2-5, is KAGVTQTPRYLIKTRGQQVTLSCSPISGHRSVSWYQQTPGQGLQFLFEYFSETQRNKGNFPGRFSGRQFSNSRSEMNVSTLELGDSALYLCASSLAQGEETQYFGPGTRLLVL.

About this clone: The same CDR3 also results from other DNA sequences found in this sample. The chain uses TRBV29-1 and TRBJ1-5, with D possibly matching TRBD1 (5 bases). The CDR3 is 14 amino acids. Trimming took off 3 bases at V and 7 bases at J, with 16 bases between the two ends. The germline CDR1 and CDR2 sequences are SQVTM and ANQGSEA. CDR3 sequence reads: CSVDGGGADQPQHF. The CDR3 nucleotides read TGCAGCGTTGATGGTGGAGGGGCGGACCAGCCCCAGCATTTT.

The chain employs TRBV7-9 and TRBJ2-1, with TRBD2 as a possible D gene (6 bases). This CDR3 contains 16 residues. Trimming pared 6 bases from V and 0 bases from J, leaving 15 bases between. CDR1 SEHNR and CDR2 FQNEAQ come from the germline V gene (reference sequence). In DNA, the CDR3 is TGTGCCAGCAGTTCGAGCGGGTCAATCTCCTACAATGAGCAGTTCTTC. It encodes CASSSSGSISYNEQFF.

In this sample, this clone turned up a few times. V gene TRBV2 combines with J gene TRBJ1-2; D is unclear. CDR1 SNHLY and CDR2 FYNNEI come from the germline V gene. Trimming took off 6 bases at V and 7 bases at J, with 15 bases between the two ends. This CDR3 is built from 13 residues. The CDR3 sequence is CASSPRAGFGYTF. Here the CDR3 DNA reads TGTGCCAGCAGCCCCCGGGCAGGATTTGGCTACACCTTC. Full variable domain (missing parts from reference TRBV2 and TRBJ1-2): EPEVTQTPSHQVTQMGQEVILRCVPISNHLYFYWYRQILGQKVEFLVSFYNNEISEKSEIFDDQFSVERPDGSNFTLKIRSTKLEDSAMYFCASSPRAGFGYTFGSGTRLTVV.

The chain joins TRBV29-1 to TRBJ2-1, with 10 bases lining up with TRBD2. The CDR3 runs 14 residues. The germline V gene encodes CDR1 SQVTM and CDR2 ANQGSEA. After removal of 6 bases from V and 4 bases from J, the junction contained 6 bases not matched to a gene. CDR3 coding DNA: TGCAGCGTCCTAACTAGCGGGGCTTACAATGAGCAGTTCTTC. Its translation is CSVLTSGAYNEQFF.

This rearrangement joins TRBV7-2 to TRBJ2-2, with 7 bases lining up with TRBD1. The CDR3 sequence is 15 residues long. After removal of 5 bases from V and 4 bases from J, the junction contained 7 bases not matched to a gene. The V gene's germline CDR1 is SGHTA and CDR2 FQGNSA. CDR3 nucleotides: TGTGCCAGCAGCCAACGGGACAGCGGCACCGGGGAGCTGTTTTTT. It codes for CASSQRDSGTGELFF.

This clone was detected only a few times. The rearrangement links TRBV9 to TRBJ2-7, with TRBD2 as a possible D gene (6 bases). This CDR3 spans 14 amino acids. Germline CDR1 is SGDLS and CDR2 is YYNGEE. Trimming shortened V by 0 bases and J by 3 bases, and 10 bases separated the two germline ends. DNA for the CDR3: TGTGCCAGCAGCGTAGCGGGAGTGGGCTACGAGCAGTACTTC. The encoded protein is CASSVAGVGYEQYF.

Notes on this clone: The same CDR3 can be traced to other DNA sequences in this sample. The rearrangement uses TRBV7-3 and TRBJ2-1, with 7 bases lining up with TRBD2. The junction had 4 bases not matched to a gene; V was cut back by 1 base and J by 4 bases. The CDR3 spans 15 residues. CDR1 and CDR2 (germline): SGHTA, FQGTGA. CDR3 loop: CASSLRLAGYNEQFF. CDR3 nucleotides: TGTGCCAGCAGCTTAAGACTAGCCGGATACAATGAGCAGTTCTTC.

In DNA form, the CDR3 reads TGTGCCAGCAGCTTAGCCTTAGGGTTTGAGCAAGGCTACACCTTC. It is translated as CASSLALGFEQGYTF. The J gene is TRBJ1-2, the V gene TRBV7-8; D is unclear. The CDR3 covers 15 residues. Germline CDR1 is SGHVS and CDR2 is FQNEAQ. Trimming took 0 bases from V and 8 from J, leaving 16 bases between them. The full variable domain, with the rest looked up from reference TRBV7-8 and TRBJ1-2, is GAGVSQSPRYKVAKRGQDVALRCDPISGHVSLFWYQQALGQGPEFLTYFQNEAQLDKSGLPSDRFFAERPEGSVSTLKIQRTQQEDSAVYLCASSLALGFEQGYTFGSGTRLTVV.

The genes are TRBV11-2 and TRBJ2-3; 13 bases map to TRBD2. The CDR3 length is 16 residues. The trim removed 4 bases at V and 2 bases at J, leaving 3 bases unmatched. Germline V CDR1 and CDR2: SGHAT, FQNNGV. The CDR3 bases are TGTGCCAGCAGCTCGGGACTAGCGGGAAACACAGATACGCAGTATTTT. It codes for CASSSGLAGNTDTQYF.

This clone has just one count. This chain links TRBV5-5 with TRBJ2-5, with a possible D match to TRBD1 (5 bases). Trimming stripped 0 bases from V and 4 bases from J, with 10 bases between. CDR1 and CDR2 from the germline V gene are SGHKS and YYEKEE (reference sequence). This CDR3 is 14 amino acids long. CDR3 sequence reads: CASSLAKGIETQYF. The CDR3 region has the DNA TGTGCCAGCAGCTTGGCCAAGGGGATAGAGACCCAGTACTTC.

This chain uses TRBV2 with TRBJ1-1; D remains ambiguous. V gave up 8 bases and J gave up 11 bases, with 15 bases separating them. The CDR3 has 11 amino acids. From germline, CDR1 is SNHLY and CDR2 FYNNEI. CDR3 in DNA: TGTGCCAGCTCTTACCAGACTGTTGCTTTCTTT. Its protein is CASSYQTVAFF.

CDR3 coding DNA: TGTGCCAGCGCAGCCCAACGAGTTAAAGACTATGGCTACACCTTC. Protein product: CASAAQRVKDYGYTF. V is TRBV19 and J is TRBJ1-2; the D is unclear. CDR3 length: 15 amino acids. Germline V lookup: CDR1 LNHDA, CDR2 SQIVND (reference sequence). V dropped 9 bases and J dropped 3 bases, with 20 bases sitting between them.

The chain's CDR3 is CASSQGFEGGYNEQFF. CDR3 in DNA: TGTGCCAGCAGCCAAGGGTTCGAGGGCGGCTACAATGAGCAGTTCTTC. V is TRBV4-2 and J is TRBJ2-1; D possibly corresponds to TRBD2 (5 bases). CDR1 is LGHNA, CDR2 YNFKEQ, per germline. V was shortened by 1 base and J by 3 bases, with 13 bases between the two germline ends. The CDR3 is 16 amino acids.

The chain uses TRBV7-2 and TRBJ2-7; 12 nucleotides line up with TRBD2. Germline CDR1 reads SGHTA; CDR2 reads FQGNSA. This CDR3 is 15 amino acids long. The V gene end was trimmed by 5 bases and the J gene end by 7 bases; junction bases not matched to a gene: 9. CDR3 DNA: TGTGCCAGCAGCCAGTCTAGCGGGAGGGCCGTAGAGCAGTACTTC. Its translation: CASSQSSGRAVEQYF. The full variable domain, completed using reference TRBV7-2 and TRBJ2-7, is GAGVSQSPSNKVTEKGKDVELRCDPISGHTALYWYRQSLGQGLEFLIYFQGNSAPDKSGLPSDRFSAERTGGSVSTLTIQRTQQEDSAVYLCASSQSSGRAVEQYFGPGTRLTVT.

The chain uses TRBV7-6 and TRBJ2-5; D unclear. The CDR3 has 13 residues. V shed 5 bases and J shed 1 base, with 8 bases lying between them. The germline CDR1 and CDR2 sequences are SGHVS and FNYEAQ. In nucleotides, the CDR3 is TGTGCCAGCAGCGCACTTAGCCAAGAGACCCAGTACTTC. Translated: CASSALSQETQYF.

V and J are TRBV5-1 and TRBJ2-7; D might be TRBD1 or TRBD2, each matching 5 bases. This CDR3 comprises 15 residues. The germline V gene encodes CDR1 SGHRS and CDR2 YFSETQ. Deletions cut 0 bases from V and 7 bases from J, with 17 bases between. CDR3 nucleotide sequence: TGCGCCAGCAGCTTGGGGCAGAGTGGGGACCAAGAGCAGTACTTC. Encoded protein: CASSLGQSGDQEQYF.

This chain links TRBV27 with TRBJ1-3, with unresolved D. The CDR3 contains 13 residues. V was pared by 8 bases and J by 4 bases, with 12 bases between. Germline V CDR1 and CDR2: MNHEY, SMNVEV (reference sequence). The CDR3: CASAPLGGNTIYF. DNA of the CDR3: TGTGCCAGCGCCCCCCTTGGGGGAAACACCATATATTTT.

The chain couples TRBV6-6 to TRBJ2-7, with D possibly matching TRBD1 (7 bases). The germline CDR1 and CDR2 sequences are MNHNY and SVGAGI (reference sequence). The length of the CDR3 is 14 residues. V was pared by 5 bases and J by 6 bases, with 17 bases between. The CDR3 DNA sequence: TGTGCCAGCAGTCCAGGGGGGAGTGTCGGCGAGCAGTACTTC. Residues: CASSPGGSVGEQYF.

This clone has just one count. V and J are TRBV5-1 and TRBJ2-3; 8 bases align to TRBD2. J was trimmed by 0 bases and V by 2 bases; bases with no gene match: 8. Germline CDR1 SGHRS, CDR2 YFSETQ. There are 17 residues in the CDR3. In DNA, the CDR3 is TGCGCCAGCAGCTTCGAGACTAGCGCGACTAGCACAGATACGCAGTATTTT. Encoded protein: CASSFETSATSTDTQYF.

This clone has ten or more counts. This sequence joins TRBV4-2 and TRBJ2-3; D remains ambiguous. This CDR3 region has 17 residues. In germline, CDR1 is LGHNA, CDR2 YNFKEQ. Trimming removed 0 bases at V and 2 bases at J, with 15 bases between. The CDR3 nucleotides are TGTGCCAGCAGCCAAGATCGGTCCATCGAACCCACAGATACGCAGTATTTT. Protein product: CASSQDRSIEPTDTQYF.

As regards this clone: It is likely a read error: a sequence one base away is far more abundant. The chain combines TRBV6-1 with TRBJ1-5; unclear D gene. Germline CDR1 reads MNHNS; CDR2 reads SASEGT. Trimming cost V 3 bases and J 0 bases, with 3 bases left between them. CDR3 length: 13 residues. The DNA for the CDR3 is TGTGCCAGCAGTGACAATAGCAATCAGCCCCAGCATTTT. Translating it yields CASSDNSNQPQHF.

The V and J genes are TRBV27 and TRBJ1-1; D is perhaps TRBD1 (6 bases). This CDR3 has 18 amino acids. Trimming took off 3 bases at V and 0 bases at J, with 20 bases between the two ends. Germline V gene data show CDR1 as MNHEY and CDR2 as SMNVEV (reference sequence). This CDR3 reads CASSFSTPGGRMNTEAFF. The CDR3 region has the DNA TGTGCCAGCAGTTTTTCCACACCCGGGGGGCGCATGAACACTGAAGCTTTCTTT.

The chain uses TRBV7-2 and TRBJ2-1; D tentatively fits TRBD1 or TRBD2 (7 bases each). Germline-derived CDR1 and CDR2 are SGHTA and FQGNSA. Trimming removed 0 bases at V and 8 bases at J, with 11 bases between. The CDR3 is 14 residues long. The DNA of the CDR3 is TGTGCCAGCAGCTTAGCGGCAGGGGGGGATGAGCAGTTCTTC. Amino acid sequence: CASSLAAGGDEQFF.